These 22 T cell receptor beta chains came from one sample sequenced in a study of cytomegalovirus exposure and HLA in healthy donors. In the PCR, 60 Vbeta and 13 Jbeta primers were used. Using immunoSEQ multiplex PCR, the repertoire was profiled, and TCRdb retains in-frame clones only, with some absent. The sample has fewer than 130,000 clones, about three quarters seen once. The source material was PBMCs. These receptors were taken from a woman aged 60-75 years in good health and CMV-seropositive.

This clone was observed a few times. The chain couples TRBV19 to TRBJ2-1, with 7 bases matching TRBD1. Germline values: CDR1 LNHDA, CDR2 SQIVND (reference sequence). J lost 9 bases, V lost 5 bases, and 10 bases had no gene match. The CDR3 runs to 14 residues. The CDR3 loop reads CASSADRAVGEQFF. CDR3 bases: TGTGCCAGTAGTGCCGACAGGGCGGTTGGTGAGCAGTTCTTC.

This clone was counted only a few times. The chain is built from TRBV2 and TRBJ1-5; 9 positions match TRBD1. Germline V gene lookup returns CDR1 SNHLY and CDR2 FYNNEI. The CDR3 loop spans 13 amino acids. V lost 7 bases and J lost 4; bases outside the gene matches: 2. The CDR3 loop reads CASTDRGNQPQHF. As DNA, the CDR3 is TGTGCCAGCACGGACAGGGGTAATCAGCCCCAGCATTTT.

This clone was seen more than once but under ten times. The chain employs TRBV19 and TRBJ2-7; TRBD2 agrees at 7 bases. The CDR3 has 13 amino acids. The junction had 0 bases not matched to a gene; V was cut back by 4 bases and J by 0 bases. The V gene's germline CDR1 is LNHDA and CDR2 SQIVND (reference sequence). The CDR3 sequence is CASSRGGSYEQYF. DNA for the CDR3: TGTGCCAGTAGTAGGGGGGGCTCCTACGAGCAGTACTTC.

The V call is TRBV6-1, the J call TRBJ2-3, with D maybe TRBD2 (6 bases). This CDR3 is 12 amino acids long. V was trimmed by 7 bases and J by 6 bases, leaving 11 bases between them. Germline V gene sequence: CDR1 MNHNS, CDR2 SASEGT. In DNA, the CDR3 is TGTGCCAGCACGCTTCGGGGGGATACGCAGTATTTT. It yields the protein CASTLRGDTQYF.

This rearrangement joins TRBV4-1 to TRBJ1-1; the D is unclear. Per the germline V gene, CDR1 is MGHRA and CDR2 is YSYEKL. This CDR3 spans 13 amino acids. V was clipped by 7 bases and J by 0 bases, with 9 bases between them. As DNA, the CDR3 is TGCGCCAGCACCTCCCTCTTGAACACTGAAGCTTTCTTT. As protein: CASTSLLNTEAFF.

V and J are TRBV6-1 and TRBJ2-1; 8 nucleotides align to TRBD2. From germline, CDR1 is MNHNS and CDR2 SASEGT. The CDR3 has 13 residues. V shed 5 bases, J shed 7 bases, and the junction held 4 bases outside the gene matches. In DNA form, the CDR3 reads TGTGCCAGCAGTAGCGGGAGTAGTAATGAGCAGTTCTTC. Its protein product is CASSSGSSNEQFF.

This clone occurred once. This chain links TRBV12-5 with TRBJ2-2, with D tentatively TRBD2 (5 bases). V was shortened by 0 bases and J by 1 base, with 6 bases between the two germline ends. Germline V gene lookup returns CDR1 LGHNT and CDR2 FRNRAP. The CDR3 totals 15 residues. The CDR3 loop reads CASGLVLGNTGELFF. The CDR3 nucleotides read TGTGCTAGTGGTTTGGTACTAGGGAACACCGGGGAGCTGTTTTTT.

CDR3 sequence reads: CASSVVAGVYNEQFF. In DNA, the CDR3 is TGCGCCAGCAGCGTAGTAGCGGGGGTTTACAATGAGCAGTTCTTC. J is TRBJ2-1 and V is TRBV5-1; 9 positions match TRBD2. The V and J ends lost 4 bases and 4 bases, in that order; junction bases with no gene match: 6. The CDR3 extends over 15 amino acids. Germline loops: CDR1 SGHRS, CDR2 YFSETQ.

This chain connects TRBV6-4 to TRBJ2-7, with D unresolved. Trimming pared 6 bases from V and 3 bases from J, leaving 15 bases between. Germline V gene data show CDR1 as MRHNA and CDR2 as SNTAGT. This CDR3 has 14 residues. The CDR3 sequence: CASRERATFYEQYF. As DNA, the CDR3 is TGTGCCAGCAGAGAGAGAGCGACCTTCTACGAGCAGTACTTC.

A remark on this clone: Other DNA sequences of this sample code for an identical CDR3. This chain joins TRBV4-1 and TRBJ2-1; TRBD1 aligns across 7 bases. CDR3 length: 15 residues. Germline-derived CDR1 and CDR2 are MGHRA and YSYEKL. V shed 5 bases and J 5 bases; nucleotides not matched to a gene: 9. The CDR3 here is CASSKADRDHNEQFF. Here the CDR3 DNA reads TGCGCCAGCAGCAAGGCAGACAGGGATCACAATGAGCAGTTCTTC.

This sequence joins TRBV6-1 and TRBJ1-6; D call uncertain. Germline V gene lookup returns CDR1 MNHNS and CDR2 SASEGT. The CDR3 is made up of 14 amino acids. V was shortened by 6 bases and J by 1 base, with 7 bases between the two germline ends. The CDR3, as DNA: TGTGCCAGCAGACCACAATCCTATAATTCACCCCTCCACTTT. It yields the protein CASRPQSYNSPLHF.

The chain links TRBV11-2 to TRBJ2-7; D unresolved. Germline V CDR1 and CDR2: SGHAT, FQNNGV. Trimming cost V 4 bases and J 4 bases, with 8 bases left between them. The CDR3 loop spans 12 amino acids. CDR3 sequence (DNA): TGTGCCAGCAGCTCCCTCCTGTACGAGCAGTACTTC. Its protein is CASSSLLYEQYF.

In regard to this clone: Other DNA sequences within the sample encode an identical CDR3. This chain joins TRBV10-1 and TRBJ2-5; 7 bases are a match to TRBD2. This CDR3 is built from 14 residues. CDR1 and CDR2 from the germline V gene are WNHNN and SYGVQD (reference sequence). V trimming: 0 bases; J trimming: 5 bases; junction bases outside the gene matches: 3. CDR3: CASSESGGQETQYF. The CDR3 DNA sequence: TGCGCCAGCAGTGAGTCGGGAGGGCAGGAGACCCAGTACTTC.

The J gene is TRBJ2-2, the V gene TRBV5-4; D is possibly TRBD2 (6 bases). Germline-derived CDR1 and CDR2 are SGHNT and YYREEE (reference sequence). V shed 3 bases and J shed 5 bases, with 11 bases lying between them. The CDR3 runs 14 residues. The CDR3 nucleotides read TGTGCCAGCAGCTCCCTTGGGGGGACCGGGGAGCTGTTTTTT. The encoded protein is CASSSLGGTGELFF.

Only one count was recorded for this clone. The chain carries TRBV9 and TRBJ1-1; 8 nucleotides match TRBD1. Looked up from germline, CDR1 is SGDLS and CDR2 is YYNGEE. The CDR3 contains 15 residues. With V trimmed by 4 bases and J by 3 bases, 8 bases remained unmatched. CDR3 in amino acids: CASSPNDRGYTEAFF. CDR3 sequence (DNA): TGTGCCAGCAGCCCGAACGACAGGGGTTACACTGAAGCTTTCTTT.

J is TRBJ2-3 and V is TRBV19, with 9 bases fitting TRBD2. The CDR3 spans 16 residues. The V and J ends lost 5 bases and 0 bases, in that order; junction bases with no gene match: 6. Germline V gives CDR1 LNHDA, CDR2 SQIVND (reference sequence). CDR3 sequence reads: CASSETSGTSTDTQYF. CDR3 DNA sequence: TGTGCCAGTAGTGAGACTAGCGGAACTAGCACAGATACGCAGTATTTT.

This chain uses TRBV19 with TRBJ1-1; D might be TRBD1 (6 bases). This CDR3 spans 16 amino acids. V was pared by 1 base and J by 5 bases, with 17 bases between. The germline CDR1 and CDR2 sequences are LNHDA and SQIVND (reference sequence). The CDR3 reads CASSIGTWGRRTEAFF. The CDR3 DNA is TGTGCCAGTAGTATAGGGACATGGGGGCGACGAACTGAAGCTTTCTTT. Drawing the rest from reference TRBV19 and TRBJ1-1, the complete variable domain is DGGITQSPKYLFRKEGQNVTLSCEQNLNHDAMYWYRQDPGQGLRLIYYSQIVNDFQKGDIAEGYSVSREKKESFPLTVTSAQKNPTAFYLCASSIGTWGRRTEAFFGQGTRLTVV.

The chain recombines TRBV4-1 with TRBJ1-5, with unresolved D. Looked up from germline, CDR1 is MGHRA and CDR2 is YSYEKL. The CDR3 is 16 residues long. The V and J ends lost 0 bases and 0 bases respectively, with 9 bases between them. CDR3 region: CASSQEREYSNQPQHF. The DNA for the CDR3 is TGCGCCAGCAGCCAAGAGAGGGAGTATAGCAATCAGCCCCAGCATTTT.

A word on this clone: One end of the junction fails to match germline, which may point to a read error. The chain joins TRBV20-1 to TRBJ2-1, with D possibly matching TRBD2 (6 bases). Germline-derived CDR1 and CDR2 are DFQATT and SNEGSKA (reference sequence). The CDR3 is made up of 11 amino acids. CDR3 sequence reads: CSAEGFNERFF. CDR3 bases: TGCAGTGCGGAGGGATTCAATGAGCGGTTCTTC.

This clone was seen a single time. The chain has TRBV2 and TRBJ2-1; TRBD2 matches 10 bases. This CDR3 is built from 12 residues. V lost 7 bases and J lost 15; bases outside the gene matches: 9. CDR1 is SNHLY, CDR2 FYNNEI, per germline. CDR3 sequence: CASKSGRAFTFF. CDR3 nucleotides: TGTGCCAGCAAGAGCGGGAGGGCCTTCACGTTCTTC.

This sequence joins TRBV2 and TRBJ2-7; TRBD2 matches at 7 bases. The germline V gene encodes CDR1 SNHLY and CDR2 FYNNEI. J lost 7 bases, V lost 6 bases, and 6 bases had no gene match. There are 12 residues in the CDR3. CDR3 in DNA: TGTGCCAGCAGAGAGGGAGGGTTAGAGCAGTACTTC. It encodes CASREGGLEQYF.

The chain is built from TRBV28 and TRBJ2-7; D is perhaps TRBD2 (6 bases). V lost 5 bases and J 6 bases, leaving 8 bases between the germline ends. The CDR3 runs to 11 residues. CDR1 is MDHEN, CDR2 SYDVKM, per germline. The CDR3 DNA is TGTGCCAGCAGTGAGGGAGGCGAGCAGTACTTC. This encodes CASSEGGEQYF. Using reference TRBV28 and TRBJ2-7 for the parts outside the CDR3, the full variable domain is DVKVTQSSRYLVKRTGEKVFLECVQDMDHENMFWYRQDPGLGLRLIYFSYDVKMKEKGDIPEGYSVSREKKERFSLILESASTNQTSMYLCASSEGGEQYFGPGTRLTVT.